These T cell receptor beta chains were read from a single sample in a study of CD8 T cell repertoires and HIV-1 epitope variants. Data came from immunoSEQ multiplex PCR; TCRdb stores just in-frame clones and leaves some out. The sample lists some 100,000 clones, approximately 70% occurring once. The sample taken for sequencing was uncultured baseline CD8+ T cells from peripheral blood mononuclear cells (PBMCs). The receptors were sampled from a male donor with HIV. The CDR3 runs from the conserved cysteine through the conserved F or W. D genes are given only for firm matches. Clone size is not always given. Where it is, it says once, few, many or a class for expanded clones.

clone_size,v_call,d_call,j_call,cdr3_nt,cdr3_aa
-,TRBV6-5,-,TRBJ1-2,TGTGCCAGCAGTTTGGACAATATCTATGGCTACACCTTC,CASSLDNIYGYTF
few,TRBV19,TRBD2,TRBJ2-7,TGTGCCAGTAGTAGGGAGGGGACCTACGAGCAGTACTTC,CASSREGTYEQYF
-,TRBV4-2,TRBD2,TRBJ2-1,TGTGCCAGCAGCCCGACCGGCGGGAGTCTTGATGAGCAGTTCTTC,CASSPTGGSLDEQFF
once,TRBV9,-,TRBJ1-2,TGTGCCAGCAGCCCCCAGACTACTAACTATGGCTACACCTTC,CASSPQTTNYGYTF
few,TRBV5-1,TRBD1,TRBJ2-1,TGCGCCAGCGGACAACCGGGACAGGGGAGTAATGAGCAGTTCTTC,CASGQPGQGSNEQFF
many,TRBV6-1,TRBD2,TRBJ2-3,TGTGCCAGCAGTGCAACGACTAGCGGGCGGGTGGATACGCAGTATTTT,CASSATTSGRVDTQYF
-,TRBV27,TRBD1,TRBJ1-5,TGTGCCAGCAGTTCAGTGGGACAGGGATGGCAGCCCCAGCATTTT,CASSSVGQGWQPQHF
once,TRBV7-3,-,TRBJ2-5,TGTGCCAGCAGCTTAGGGGGGCCAGGTGTGCGGACCCAGTACTTC,CASSLGGPGVRTQYF
-,TRBV7-8,-,TRBJ2-7,TGTGCCAGCAGCCCGTCGGAGACGCGGAGCTCCTACGAGCAGTACTTC,CASSPSETRSSYEQYF
-,TRBV5-1,TRBD2,TRBJ2-5,TGCGCCAGCAGCTTGACTAGCGCACAAGAGACCCAGTACTTC,CASSLTSAQETQYF
few,TRBV7-9,-,TRBJ2-2,TGTGCCAGCAGCTTAGCACAGGGAGGAACCGGGGAGCTGTTTTTT,CASSLAQGGTGELFF
-,TRBV2,-,TRBJ1-6,TGTGCCAGCAGGTTCGACAAGATTTCACCCCTCCACTTT,CASRFDKISPLHF
-,TRBV5-1,TRBD2,TRBJ2-1,TGCGCCAGCAGCCCCGGGACTAGCTACAATGAGCAGTTCTTC,CASSPGTSYNEQFF
-,TRBV10-2,-,TRBJ2-6,TGCGCCAGCAGGGCGGGGGCCGGGGCCAACGTCCTGACTTTC,CASRAGAGANVLTF
-,TRBV6-6,-,TRBJ1-2,TGTGCCAGCAGTTACGACTCCTTGGGCTACACCTTC,CASSYDSLGYTF
-,TRBV6-5,-,TRBJ1-1,TGTGCCAGCAGCCTCAGGGCTACGAACACTGAAGCTTTCTTT,CASSLRATNTEAFF
-,TRBV7-6,-,TRBJ1-4,TGTGCCAGCAGCTTAGTAGGGGCAGGCCCTAATGAAAAACTGTTTTTT,CASSLVGAGPNEKLFF
many,TRBV4-1,TRBD1,TRBJ2-7,TGCGCCAGCAGGTCGGGGCCGGGACAGGGTTCCTACGAGCAGTACTTC,CASRSGPGQGSYEQYF
few,TRBV29-1,-,TRBJ1-2,TGCAGCGGTGGCCCACAGGGAGATGGCTACACCTTC,CSGGPQGDGYTF